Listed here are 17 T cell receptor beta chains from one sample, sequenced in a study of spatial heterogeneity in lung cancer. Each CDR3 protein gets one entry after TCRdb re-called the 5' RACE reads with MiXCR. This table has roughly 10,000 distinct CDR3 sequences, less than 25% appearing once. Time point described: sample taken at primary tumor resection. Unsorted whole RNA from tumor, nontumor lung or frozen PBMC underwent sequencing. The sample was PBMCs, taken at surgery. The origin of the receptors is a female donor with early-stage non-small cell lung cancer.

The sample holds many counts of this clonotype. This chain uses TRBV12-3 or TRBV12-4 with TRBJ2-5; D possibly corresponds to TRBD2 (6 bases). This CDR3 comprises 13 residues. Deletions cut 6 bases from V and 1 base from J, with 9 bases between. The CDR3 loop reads CASRPGLQETQYF. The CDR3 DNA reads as TGTGCCAGCAGACCGGGACTCCAAGAGACCCAGTACTTC.

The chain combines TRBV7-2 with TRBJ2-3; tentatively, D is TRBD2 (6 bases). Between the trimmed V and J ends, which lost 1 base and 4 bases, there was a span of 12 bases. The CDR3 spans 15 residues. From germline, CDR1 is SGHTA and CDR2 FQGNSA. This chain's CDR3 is CASSLGMAGSDTQYF. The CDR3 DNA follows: TGTGCCAGCAGCTTAGGAATGGCGGGGTCAGATACGCAGTATTTT.

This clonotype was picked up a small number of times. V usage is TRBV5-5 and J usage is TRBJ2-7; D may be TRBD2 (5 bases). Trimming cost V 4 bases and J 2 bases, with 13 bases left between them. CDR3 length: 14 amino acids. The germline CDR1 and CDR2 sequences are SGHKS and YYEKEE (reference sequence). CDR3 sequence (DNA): TGTGCCAGCAGCCTCAATTCGGGGACCTACGAGCAGTACTTC. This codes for CASSLNSGTYEQYF.

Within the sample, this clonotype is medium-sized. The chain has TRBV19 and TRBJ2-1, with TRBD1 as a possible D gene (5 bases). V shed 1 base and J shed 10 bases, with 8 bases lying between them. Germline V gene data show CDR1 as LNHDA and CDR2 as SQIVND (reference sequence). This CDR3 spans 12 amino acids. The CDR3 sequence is CASSIGGREQFF. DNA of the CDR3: TGTGCCAGTAGTATAGGGGGCCGCGAGCAGTTCTTC.

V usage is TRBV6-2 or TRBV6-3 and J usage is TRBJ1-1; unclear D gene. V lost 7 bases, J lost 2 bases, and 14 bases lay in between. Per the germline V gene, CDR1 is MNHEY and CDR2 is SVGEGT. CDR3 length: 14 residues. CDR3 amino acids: CASIGGRRNTEAFF. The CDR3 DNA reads TGTGCCAGCATAGGCGGCAGAAGAAACACTGAAGCTTTCTTT.

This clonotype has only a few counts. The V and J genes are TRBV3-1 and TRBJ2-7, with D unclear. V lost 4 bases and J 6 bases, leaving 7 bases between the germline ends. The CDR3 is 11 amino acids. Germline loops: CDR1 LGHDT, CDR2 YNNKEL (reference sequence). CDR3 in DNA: TGTGCCAGCAGCCTACGCGCCGAGCAGTACTTC. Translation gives CASSLRAEQYF.

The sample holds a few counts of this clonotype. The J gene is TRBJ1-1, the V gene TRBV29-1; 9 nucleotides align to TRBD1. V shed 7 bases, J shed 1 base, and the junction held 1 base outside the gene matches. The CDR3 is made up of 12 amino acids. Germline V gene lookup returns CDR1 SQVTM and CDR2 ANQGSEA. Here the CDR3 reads CSGGQGNTEAFF. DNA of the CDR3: TGCAGCGGGGGACAGGGGAACACTGAAGCTTTCTTT.

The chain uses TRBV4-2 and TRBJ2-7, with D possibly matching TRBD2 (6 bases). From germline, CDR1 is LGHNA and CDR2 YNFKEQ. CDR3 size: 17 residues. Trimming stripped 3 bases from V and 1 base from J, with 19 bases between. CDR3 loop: CASSHGRSGRSSYEQYF. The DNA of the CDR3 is TGTGCCAGCAGCCATGGTCGAAGCGGGCGATCTTCCTACGAGCAGTACTTC.

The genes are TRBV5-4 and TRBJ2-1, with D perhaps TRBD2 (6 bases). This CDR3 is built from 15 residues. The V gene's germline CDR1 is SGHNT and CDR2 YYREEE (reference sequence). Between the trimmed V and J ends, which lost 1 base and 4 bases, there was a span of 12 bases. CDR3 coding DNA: TGTGCCAGCAGCTTGTCATTAGCGGAATACAATGAGCAGTTCTTC. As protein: CASSLSLAEYNEQFF.

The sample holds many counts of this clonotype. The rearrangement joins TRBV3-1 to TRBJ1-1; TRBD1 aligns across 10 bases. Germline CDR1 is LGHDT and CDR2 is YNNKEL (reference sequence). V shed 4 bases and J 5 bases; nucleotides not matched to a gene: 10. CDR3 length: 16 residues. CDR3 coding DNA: TGTGCCAGCAGCCTAGGACAGGGGGTTGGATGGACTGAAGCTTTCTTT. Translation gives CASSLGQGVGWTEAFF.

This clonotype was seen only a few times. CDR3 nucleotide sequence: TGTGCCAGCAGCTTGTCTTCCGGGACGGTCTACGAGCAGTACTTC. Its protein is CASSLSSGTVYEQYF. The chain carries TRBV7-6 and TRBJ2-7; TRBD1 or TRBD2 may be the D gene (5 bases each). CDR1 is SGHVS and CDR2 is FNYEAQ in the germline V gene. The V gene lost 3 bases and the J gene lost 3 bases, with 15 bases spanning the gap. The CDR3 is made up of 15 amino acids.

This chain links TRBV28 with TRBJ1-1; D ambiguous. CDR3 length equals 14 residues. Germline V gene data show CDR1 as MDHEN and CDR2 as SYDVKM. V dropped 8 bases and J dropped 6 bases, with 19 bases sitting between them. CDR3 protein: CASRFRSLNSEAFF. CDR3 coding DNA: TGTGCCAGCCGATTCAGAAGCCTTAACTCTGAAGCTTTCTTT.

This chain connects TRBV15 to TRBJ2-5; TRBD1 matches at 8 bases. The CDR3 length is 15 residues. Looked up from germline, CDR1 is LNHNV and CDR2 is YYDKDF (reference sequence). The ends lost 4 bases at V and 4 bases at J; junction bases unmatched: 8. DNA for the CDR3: TGTGCCACCAGCAAAGGTGGACAGGGACGAGAGACCCAGTACTTC. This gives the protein CATSKGGQGRETQYF.

The CDR3 loop reads CASSQQGSGTEAFF. CDR3 DNA sequence: TGTGCCAGCAGCCAACAGGGAAGTGGAACTGAAGCTTTCTTT. This rearrangement joins TRBV12-3 or TRBV12-4 to TRBJ1-1; D is possibly TRBD1 (6 bases). CDR3 length: 14 amino acids. The V gene lost 6 bases and the J gene lost 5 bases, with 16 bases spanning the gap.

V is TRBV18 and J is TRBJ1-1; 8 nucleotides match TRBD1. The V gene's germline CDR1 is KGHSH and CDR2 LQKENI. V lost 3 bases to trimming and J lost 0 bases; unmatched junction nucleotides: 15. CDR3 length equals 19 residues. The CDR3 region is CASSPFRWTGNGMNTEAFF. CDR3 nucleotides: TGTGCCAGCTCACCCTTCAGATGGACAGGGAATGGTATGAACACTGAAGCTTTCTTT.

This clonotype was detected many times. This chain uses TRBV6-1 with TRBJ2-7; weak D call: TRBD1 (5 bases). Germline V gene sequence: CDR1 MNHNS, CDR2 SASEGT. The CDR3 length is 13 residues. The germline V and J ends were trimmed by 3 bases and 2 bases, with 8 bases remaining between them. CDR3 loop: CASSDLTAYEQYF. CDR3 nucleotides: TGTGCCAGCAGTGATTTGACAGCCTACGAGCAGTACTTC.

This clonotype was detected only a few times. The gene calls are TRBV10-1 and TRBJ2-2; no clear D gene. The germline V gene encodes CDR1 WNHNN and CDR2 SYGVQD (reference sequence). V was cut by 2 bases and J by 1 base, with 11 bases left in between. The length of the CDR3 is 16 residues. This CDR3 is CASSEASSRNTGELFF. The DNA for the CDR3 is TGCGCCAGCAGTGAGGCCAGTAGCAGGAACACCGGGGAGCTGTTTTTT.